Below, 12 T cell receptor beta chains from the same sample are listed, as sequenced in a study of T cell responses to AZD1222 COVID-19 vaccine. Produced via immunoSEQ multiplex PCR; TCRdb's table is partial and in-frame only. The profile shows around 130,000 clones, about 93% of them singletons. The material was peripheral blood, obtained on day 0 of AZD1222 vaccination. These receptors were obtained from an adult in good health.

This clone was recorded only once. The V gene is TRBV12-1, the J gene TRBJ2-1; the DNA was not used to check the table's D call, TRBD2. TRBV12-1 is described as a pseudogene. The CDR3 loop spans 19 amino acids. The chain's CDR3 is CASSFGLSGIGGVSREQFF. The CDR3 nucleotides read TGTGCCAGCAGCTTTGGTCTCTCGGGAATCGGGGGAGTTTCGCGGGAGCAGTTCTTC.

In this sample, this clone turned up once. This chain uses TRBV6-5 with TRBJ2-5; D is perhaps TRBD1 or TRBD2 (6 bases each). Germline V gives CDR1 MNHEY, CDR2 SVGAGI. CDR3 length equals 15 residues. The V gene lost 6 bases and the J gene lost 2 bases, with 16 bases spanning the gap. Written as DNA, the CDR3 is TGTGCCAGCAGACGCAGGGGAGGAGGTCAAGAGACCCAGTACTTC. Translation: CASRRRGGGQETQYF.

This chain joins TRBV18 and TRBJ2-3; no clear D. The CDR3 sequence is 14 residues long. Germline-derived CDR1 and CDR2 are KGHSH and LQKENI. V lost 2 bases, J lost 5 bases, and 11 bases lay in between. CDR3 DNA sequence: TGTGCCAGCTCACCAGCCTCACGTCTAGATACGCAGTATTTT. It is translated as CASSPASRLDTQYF.

The chain couples TRBV4-1 to TRBJ1-6, with D maybe TRBD1 (5 bases). Between the trimmed V and J ends, which lost 1 base and 10 bases, there was a span of 11 bases. CDR1 and CDR2 from the germline V gene are MGHRA and YSYEKL. The CDR3 is 14 amino acids. This CDR3 reads CASSQGGEGSPLHF. The CDR3 DNA reads TGCGCCAGCAGCCAAGGCGGGGAGGGGTCACCCCTCCACTTT.

This sequence joins TRBV19 and TRBJ1-4; perhaps TRBD1 as D (5 bases). CDR3 length equals 16 residues. Germline V CDR1 and CDR2: LNHDA, SQIVND (reference sequence). V gave up 4 bases and J gave up 8 bases, with 20 bases separating them. The CDR3, as DNA: TGTGCCAGTAGTAGGGACGACACCCGGGCGTGGGAAAAACTGTTTTTT. Its protein is CASSRDDTRAWEKLFF.

This clone was seen just once. The rearrangement uses TRBV18 and TRBJ1-5; D is possibly TRBD1 (6 bases). The V gene's germline CDR1 is KGHSH and CDR2 LQKENI. V dropped 3 bases and J dropped 4 bases, with 16 bases sitting between them. This CDR3 is 16 amino acids long. CDR3: CASSPGTRRTNQPQHF. The CDR3 DNA follows: TGTGCCAGCTCACCGGGGACACGAAGGACTAATCAGCCCCAGCATTTT.

The chain is built from TRBV30 and TRBJ1-2; the D gene is possibly TRBD1 (6 bases). CDR3 length: 13 amino acids. The V gene lost 2 bases and the J gene lost 4 bases, with 11 bases spanning the gap. Germline CDR1 is GTSNPN and CDR2 is SVGIG (reference sequence). CDR3 DNA: TGTGCCTGGAGTCCAGGGGAGGGCTATGGCTACACCTTC. It codes for CAWSPGEGYGYTF.

The chain recombines TRBV19 with TRBJ1-2; a possible D gene is TRBD1 (6 bases). Trimming removed 5 bases from V and 3 bases from J, with 16 bases in between. CDR1 is LNHDA and CDR2 is SQIVND in the germline V gene (reference sequence). This CDR3 has 15 amino acids. For the CDR3, the DNA is TGTGCCAGTAGTGCGCGCAGGGGAGGAGACTATGGCTACACCTTC. Amino acid sequence: CASSARRGGDYGYTF. The entire variable domain, with the rest obtained from reference TRBV19 and TRBJ1-2, is as follows: DGGITQSPKYLFRKEGQNVTLSCEQNLNHDAMYWYRQDPGQGLRLIYYSQIVNDFQKGDIAEGYSVSREKKESFPLTVTSAQKNPTAFYLCASSARRGGDYGYTFGSGTRLTVV.

This rearrangement joins TRBV2 to TRBJ2-3; 9 positions match TRBD1. Germline V gene lookup returns CDR1 SNHLY and CDR2 FYNNEI. The trim removed 5 bases at V and 0 bases at J, leaving 3 bases unmatched. This CDR3 is built from 15 residues. CDR3 nucleotides: TGTGCCAGCAGTTCCGGGACAGGGAGCACAGATACGCAGTATTTT. Translation: CASSSGTGSTDTQYF.

The chain links TRBV9 to TRBJ2-6; tentatively, D is TRBD1 (6 bases). CDR1 and CDR2 from the germline V gene are SGDLS and YYNGEE. This CDR3 has 18 amino acids. With 4 bases removed from V and 0 bases from J, the gap between germline ends came to 17 bases. The CDR3 protein is CASSTRTDLTSGANVLTF. The DNA for the CDR3 is TGTGCCAGCAGCACCCGGACAGATCTCACCTCTGGGGCCAACGTCCTGACTTTC. Drawing the rest from reference TRBV9 and TRBJ2-6, the complete variable domain is DSGVTQTPKHLITATGQRVTLRCSPRSGDLSVYWYQQSLDQGLQFLIQYYNGEERAKGNILERFSAQQFPDLHSELNLSSLELGDSALYFCASSTRTDLTSGANVLTFGAGSRLTVL.

V usage is TRBV6-2 or TRBV6-3 and J usage is TRBJ1-2; 9 nucleotides align to TRBD1. The ends lost 2 bases at V and 5 bases at J; junction bases unmatched: 9. Germline V gene data show CDR1 as MNHEY and CDR2 as SVGEGT. The CDR3 totals 16 residues. CDR3 region: CASSYPDRGRHYGYTF. The CDR3 nucleotides are TGTGCCAGCAGTTACCCGGACAGGGGAAGGCATTATGGCTACACCTTC.

The CDR3 region has the DNA TGCGCCAGCAGGGACCCCGTAGGCGTTACCACCACCGGGGAGCTGTTTTTT. Amino acids: CASRDPVGVTTTGELFF. V usage is TRBV5-1 and J usage is TRBJ2-2; D not resolved. The CDR3 covers 17 residues. Trimming stripped 5 bases from V and 4 bases from J, with 21 bases between. Germline V gene sequence: CDR1 SGHRS, CDR2 YFSETQ. The complete variable domain, with remaining parts taken from reference TRBV5-1 and TRBJ2-2, reads KAGVTQTPRYLIKTRGQQVTLSCSPISGHRSVSWYQQTPGQGLQFLFEYFSETQRNKGNFPGRFSGRQFSNSRSEMNVSTLELGDSALYLCASRDPVGVTTTGELFFGEGSRLTVL.